These 22 T cell receptor beta chains share one sample of origin, sequenced in a study of blood T cell repertoires in COVID-19. Sequencing was performed with immunoSEQ multiplex PCR; in TCRdb, only in-frame clones are kept and a portion is missing. The sample shows 200,000 to 300,000 clones, approximately 88% of them seen only once. Material: peripheral blood. These receptors came from a woman under 40 with COVID-19, enrolled during active disease.

J is TRBJ2-3 and V is TRBV29-1; 7 nucleotides match TRBD1. Germline V lookup: CDR1 SQVTM, CDR2 ANQGSEA. The CDR3 is made up of 13 amino acids. Trimming at V came to 4 bases and at J to 0 bases, leaving 1 base not matched to a gene. In DNA form, the CDR3 reads TGCAGCGTTGGGGACAGAAGCACAGATACGCAGTATTTT. Translating gives CSVGDRSTDTQYF.

This chain links TRBV11-3 with TRBJ1-1; D unclear. The germline V gene has CDR1 SGHNT and CDR2 YENEEA. V was trimmed by 0 bases and J by 1 base, leaving 9 bases between them. CDR3 length: 15 residues. CDR3 in amino acids: CASSLDGEWNTEAFF. In DNA form, the CDR3 reads TGTGCCAGCAGCTTAGACGGGGAGTGGAACACTGAAGCTTTCTTT.

The chain recombines TRBV3-1 (or the pseudogene TRBV3-2) with TRBJ2-1, with 7 bases lining up with TRBD2. The CDR3 is made up of 11 amino acids. Losses at the gene ends were 11 bases for V and 8 bases for J; bases not matched to a gene: 6. CDR1 and CDR2 from the germline V gene are LGHDT and YNNKEL (reference sequence). The CDR3 region has the DNA TGTGCCTGCGGGAGTTTGGATGAGCAGTTCTTC. Its protein is CACGSLDEQFF.

V gene TRBV5-6 combines with J gene TRBJ2-3; D may be TRBD1 (6 bases). The germline V and J ends were trimmed by 4 bases and 5 bases, with 20 bases remaining between them. CDR3 length: 16 residues. Germline V gives CDR1 SGHDT, CDR2 YYEEEE. CDR3 sequence reads: CASSAYGGVGGDTQYF. The CDR3 coding sequence is TGTGCCAGCAGCGCCTATGGGGGCGTCGGTGGAGATACGCAGTATTTT.

The chain is built from TRBV30 and TRBJ2-4; 10 bases match TRBD2. CDR1 GTSNPN and CDR2 SVGIG come from the germline V gene (reference sequence). The CDR3 extends over 17 amino acids. The junction had 7 bases not matched to a gene; V was cut back by 2 bases and J by 0 bases. The DNA for the CDR3 is TGTGCCTGGAGTCGGAATAGCGGGAGGATAGCCAAAAACATTCAGTACTTC. It translates to CAWSRNSGRIAKNIQYF. Combining the CDR3 with reference TRBV30 and TRBJ2-4 gives the whole variable domain SQTIHQWPATLVQPVGSPLSLECTVEGTSNPNLYWYRQAAGRGLQLLFYSVGIGQISSEVPQNLSASRPQDRQFILSSKKLLLSDSGFYLCAWSRNSGRIAKNIQYFGAGTRLSVL.

The gene calls are TRBV10-3 and TRBJ2-3; the match to TRBD2 covers 13 bases. The CDR3 loop spans 16 amino acids. Losses at the gene ends were 5 bases for V and 9 bases for J; bases not matched to a gene: 11. CDR1 ENHRY and CDR2 SYGVKD come from the germline V gene. The DNA of the CDR3 is TGTGCCATCAGTCCAAGGACTAGCGGGGGATTAAGAACGCAGTATTTT. Its protein is CAISPRTSGGLRTQYF.

The genes are TRBV2 and TRBJ1-1, with unresolved D. CDR3 size: 13 residues. Germline V gene lookup returns CDR1 SNHLY and CDR2 FYNNEI. Trimming left V 10 bases short and J 1 base short, with 13 bases between. In nucleotides, the CDR3 is TGTGCCACCCGGAAGGCGGAGAACACTGAAGCTTTCTTT. Translation gives CATRKAENTEAFF.

The chain joins TRBV7-2 to TRBJ2-3; D possibly corresponds to TRBD2 (5 bases). Trimming shortened V by 3 bases and J by 2 bases, and 12 bases separated the two germline ends. The germline V gene encodes CDR1 SGHTA and CDR2 FQGNSA. The CDR3 is 15 amino acids. The CDR3 nucleotides are TGTGCCAGCAGCTTTACGGGATCACTCACAGATACGCAGTATTTT. Translation: CASSFTGSLTDTQYF. The full variable domain, its missing parts supplied by reference TRBV7-2 and TRBJ2-3, is GAGVSQSPSNKVTEKGKDVELRCDPISGHTALYWYRQSLGQGLEFLIYFQGNSAPDKSGLPSDRFSAERTGGSVSTLTIQRTQQEDSAVYLCASSFTGSLTDTQYFGPGTRLTVL.

The chain couples TRBV7-9 to TRBJ2-3, with 10 bases identical to TRBD2. Trimming at V came to 10 bases and at J to 4 bases, leaving 14 bases not matched to a gene. Germline V gene data show CDR1 as SEHNR and CDR2 as FQNEAQ (reference sequence). This CDR3 is 16 amino acids long. CDR3 sequence reads: CATLPLAGGGSDTQYF. CDR3 DNA: TGTGCCACCCTCCCGTTAGCGGGGGGAGGGTCAGATACGCAGTATTTT.

This clone was counted a single time. V is TRBV28 and J is TRBJ1-3; no firm D call. The CDR3 contains 14 residues. The ends were cut back, 3 bases at V and 2 bases at J, with 8 bases in the middle. The germline gives CDR1 MDHEN, CDR2 SYDVKM. CDR3 bases: TGTGCCAGCAGTTTTTGGGCAGCTGGAAACACCATATATTTT. This gives the protein CASSFWAAGNTIYF.

The chain links TRBV5-1 to TRBJ2-5, with D possibly matching TRBD1 (6 bases). Between the trimmed V and J ends, which lost 4 bases and 3 bases, there was a span of 19 bases. The CDR3 extends over 16 amino acids. CDR1 SGHRS and CDR2 YFSETQ come from the germline V gene. CDR3 nucleotide sequence: TGCGCCAGCAGCCGGATCGTACGGGGACAAGAAGAGACCCAGTACTTC. This sequence encodes CASSRIVRGQEETQYF.

The rearrangement links TRBV29-1 to TRBJ2-1; 10 positions match TRBD2. Germline V gene data show CDR1 as SQVTM and CDR2 as ANQGSEA. CDR3 length: 12 residues. The V segment lost 5 bases and the J segment 15 bases; nucleotides outside the gene matches: 10. CDR3 sequence: CSVTPSGRTLFF. The CDR3 DNA reads as TGCAGCGTTACGCCTAGCGGGAGAACTTTGTTCTTC.

The CDR3 protein is CSASIGVGYTF. As DNA, the CDR3 is TGCAGTGCTAGTATAGGGGTCGGCTACACCTTC. This chain joins TRBV20-1 and TRBJ1-2, with a weak D call TRBD1 (5 bases). The V end lost 3 bases, the J end lost 8 bases, and 10 bases lay between the germline ends. This CDR3 is 11 amino acids long. CDR1 DFQATT and CDR2 SNEGSKA come from the germline V gene (reference sequence).

The DNA for the CDR3 is TGTGCCAGCAGCCCCCGGACAGGAATGGGAGGAAACACCATATATTTT. Protein: CASSPRTGMGGNTIYF. The chain employs TRBV9 and TRBJ1-3; 7 nucleotides agree with TRBD1. The germline V gene encodes CDR1 SGDLS and CDR2 YYNGEE. The trim removed 4 bases at V and 4 bases at J, leaving 11 bases unmatched. This CDR3 region has 16 residues.

This clone was found once. This chain connects TRBV7-2 to TRBJ2-7; perhaps TRBD2 as D (6 bases). Trimming took off 0 bases at V and 4 bases at J, with 13 bases between the two ends. Germline V gene sequence: CDR1 SGHTA, CDR2 FQGNSA. The length of the CDR3 is 15 residues. In DNA, the CDR3 is TGTGCCAGCAGCTTAGCGCACGGGAGTGGGTACGAGCAGTACGTC. Translation: CASSLAHGSGYEQYV.

V is TRBV15 and J is TRBJ1-2; no clear D. V was pared by 1 base and J by 4 bases, with 10 bases between. This CDR3 is built from 14 residues. Per germline, CDR1 LNHNV and CDR2 YYDKDF (reference sequence). CDR3 residues: CATSRGGVSYGYTF. DNA of the CDR3: TGTGCCACCAGCAGAGGAGGAGTAAGCTATGGCTACACCTTC.

This chain joins TRBV11-3 and TRBJ2-5; 7 bases are shared with TRBD1. Germline assignment: CDR1 SGHNT and CDR2 YENEEA. The CDR3 covers 14 residues. J was trimmed by 3 bases and V by 4 bases; bases with no gene match: 5. CDR3 nucleotide sequence: TGTGCCAGCAGCTCATGGACAGGAAAAGAGACCCAGTACTTC. Protein product: CASSSWTGKETQYF.

This chain joins TRBV7-2 and TRBJ2-1; tentative D call: TRBD2 (5 bases). Trimming pared 8 bases from V and 2 bases from J, leaving 13 bases between. The CDR3 runs 14 residues. Germline assignment: CDR1 SGHTA and CDR2 FQGNSA. CDR3: CASERLGAYNEQFF. The CDR3 DNA is TGTGCCAGCGAGCGGTTGGGCGCCTACAATGAGCAGTTCTTC.

This clone was picked up a small number of times. V gene TRBV6-2 or TRBV6-3 combines with J gene TRBJ1-1; 12 positions match TRBD1. The length of the CDR3 is 14 residues. Germline values: CDR1 MNHEY, CDR2 SVGEGT. The ends lost 2 bases at V and 9 bases at J; junction bases unmatched: 4. The CDR3 sequence is CASSYGTGGVKAFF. As DNA, the CDR3 is TGTGCCAGCAGTTACGGGACAGGGGGCGTGAAAGCTTTCTTT.

The chain is built from TRBV10-3 and TRBJ2-5, with 10 positions matching TRBD1. Per the germline V gene, CDR1 is ENHRY and CDR2 is SYGVKD. The CDR3 spans 16 residues. V dropped 4 bases and J dropped 6; count of bases not matched to a gene: 11. The CDR3 spells CAISASPGQGLQTQYF. The CDR3 DNA reads as TGTGCCATCAGTGCCAGTCCGGGACAGGGGTTGCAGACCCAGTACTTC.

The chain is built from TRBV5-1 and TRBJ2-5, with 12 bases identical to TRBD1. J was trimmed by 4 bases and V by 5 bases; bases with no gene match: 6. From germline, CDR1 is SGHRS and CDR2 YFSETQ. The length of the CDR3 is 15 residues. The CDR3 reads CASSRDRGLRETQYF. The CDR3 DNA reads as TGCGCCAGCAGTAGGGACAGGGGGCTTCGAGAGACCCAGTACTTC.

The chain links TRBV2 to TRBJ2-7, with 7 bases identical to TRBD1. Trimming cost V 5 bases and J 0 bases; bases outside gene matches: 13. CDR1 is SNHLY, CDR2 FYNNEI, per germline. This CDR3 is 17 amino acids long. In DNA, the CDR3 is TGTGCCAGCAGTCTTCCTTTTAGGGGGCCCCACTCCTACGAGCAGTACTTC. Protein product: CASSLPFRGPHSYEQYF.